This record covers a single TCR beta chain. The antigen remains unidentified. Germline V gene sequence: CDR1 SGHVS, CDR2 FNYEAQ. The CDR3 contains 15 residues. Between the trimmed V and J ends, which lost 5 bases and 5 bases, there was a span of 18 bases. This sample stems from a study of vaccination and CD4 T cells after COVID-19. Findings and caveats of the study: Within convalescent individuals, 304 out of 307 vaccine-specific clones proved to be spike mono-reactive.

Treatment defined: approximately 10-day PBMC culture with coronavirus spike peptide pools or control peptides (ViraFEST assay). Sequencing of DNA taken from cultured CD4+ T cells relied on the Oncomine TCR Beta short-read assay. TCRdb re-analysed the PCR reads in MiXCR, keeping a single row per CDR3 protein. Of about 15,000 distinct CDR3 sequences listed, 30% are singletons. The chain combines TRBV7-6 with TRBJ1-1; D is possibly TRBD1 (5 bases). The clonotype was recovered from a human donor with COVID-19. The sequencing sample was made of cultured CD4+ T cells from blood. CDR3 coding DNA: TGTGCCAGCAGCGTGCGTGTCGGGGGGGGGACTGAAGCTTTCTTT. It codes for CASSVRVGGGTEAFF.